The 9 T cell receptor beta chains reported below all come from one sample, sequenced in a study of OX40 agonist ivuxolimab in advanced cancers. Assay: immunoSEQ multiplex PCR; the TCRdb copy retains only in-frame clones and omits some. This sample has 63,000 or so clones, with 85% to 90% found just once. The input for sequencing was CD4+ or CD8+ T cells sorted from blood, taken in a trial of the OX40 agonist ivuxolimab. The source of these receptors is an adult with an advanced solid tumor such as melanoma, head and neck, liver or kidney cancer.

V usage is TRBV5-4 and J usage is TRBJ2-3; D gene ambiguous. CDR1 SGHNT and CDR2 YYREEE come from the germline V gene (reference sequence). Trimming took off 3 bases at V and 4 bases at J, with 12 bases between the two ends. The CDR3 is made up of 14 amino acids. The CDR3: CASSSPISADTQYF. CDR3 sequence (DNA): TGTGCCAGCAGCTCGCCCATTTCGGCAGATACGCAGTATTTT.

The chain links TRBV28 to TRBJ2-7; D may be TRBD1 (7 bases). The CDR3 has 14 amino acids. V gave up 6 bases and J gave up 4 bases, with 16 bases separating them. The germline gives CDR1 MDHEN, CDR2 SYDVKM. CDR3 sequence reads: CASRPPAGGYEQYF. Written as DNA, the CDR3 is TGTGCCAGCAGGCCCCCGGCAGGGGGGTACGAGCAGTACTTC.

This clone was recorded once. The chain recombines TRBV7-2 with TRBJ1-2; 7 nucleotides match TRBD1. The CDR3 runs 15 residues. J was trimmed by 0 bases and V by 5 bases; bases with no gene match: 6. CDR1 and CDR2 from the germline V gene are SGHTA and FQGNSA. As DNA, the CDR3 is TGTGCCAGCAGCCTGGGACAGAATACTAACTATGGCTACACCTTC. This encodes CASSLGQNTNYGYTF.

This rearrangement joins TRBV7-9 to TRBJ1-1, with no clear D. Trimming took off 1 base at V and 4 bases at J, with 13 bases between the two ends. The CDR3 is 15 amino acids. Germline V lookup: CDR1 SEHNR, CDR2 FQNEAQ (reference sequence). Here the CDR3 DNA reads TGTGCCAGCAGCTTAGGAACAGACTTTGCCACTGAAGCTTTCTTT. Translation: CASSLGTDFATEAFF.

The CDR3 DNA reads as TGTGCCAGTAGTATAGATCCGCCGGGACTAGCGGCCCACAATGAGCAGTTCTTC. It yields the protein CASSIDPPGLAAHNEQFF. The chain recombines TRBV19 with TRBJ2-1, with 11 bases identical to TRBD2. CDR1 and CDR2 from the germline V gene are LNHDA and SQIVND (reference sequence). The V segment lost 0 bases and the J segment 5 bases; nucleotides outside the gene matches: 9. This CDR3 contains 18 residues. Together with reference TRBV19 and TRBJ2-1, the CDR3 gives the full variable domain: DGGITQSPKYLFRKEGQNVTLSCEQNLNHDAMYWYRQDPGQGLRLIYYSQIVNDFQKGDIAEGYSVSREKKESFPLTVTSAQKNPTAFYLCASSIDPPGLAAHNEQFFGPGTRLTVL.

This chain's CDR3 is CASSLNAQGDEQYF. In DNA form, the CDR3 reads TGTGCCAGCAGCTTAAATGCACAGGGCGACGAGCAGTACTTC. V is TRBV7-3 and J is TRBJ2-7; D might be TRBD1 (6 bases). The CDR3 extends over 14 amino acids. Trimming took 1 base from V and 5 from J, leaving 12 bases between them. CDR1 is SGHTA, CDR2 FQGTGA, per germline.

The CDR3 sequence is CASSQVGTGKNIQYF. CDR3 in DNA: TGCGCCAGCAGCCAGGTCGGGACAGGGAAAAACATTCAGTACTTC. The rearrangement links TRBV4-1 to TRBJ2-4; 9 nucleotides agree with TRBD1. The J segment lost 4 bases and the V segment lost 3 bases, leaving 4 bases of the junction unmatched. The germline V gene has CDR1 MGHRA and CDR2 YSYEKL. This CDR3 comprises 15 residues.

This clone was found once. The chain is built from TRBV19 and TRBJ1-4, with D unresolved. Germline CDR1 is LNHDA and CDR2 is SQIVND (reference sequence). V was shortened by 6 bases and J by 8 bases, with 13 bases between the two germline ends. This CDR3 has 13 residues. The CDR3 spells CASRRTGGEKLFF. The CDR3 DNA reads as TGTGCCAGTAGGCGGACCGGAGGAGAAAAACTGTTTTTT.

V usage is TRBV6-6 and J usage is TRBJ2-1; 7 nucleotides agree with TRBD2. Germline CDR1 and CDR2: MNHNY and SVGAGI (reference sequence). The ends lost 0 bases at V and 10 bases at J; junction bases unmatched: 12. The CDR3 is made up of 16 amino acids. The CDR3 sequence: CASSYSRGGRGGEQFF. The DNA of the CDR3 is TGTGCCAGCAGTTACTCGCGCGGGGGACGCGGAGGCGAGCAGTTCTTC.